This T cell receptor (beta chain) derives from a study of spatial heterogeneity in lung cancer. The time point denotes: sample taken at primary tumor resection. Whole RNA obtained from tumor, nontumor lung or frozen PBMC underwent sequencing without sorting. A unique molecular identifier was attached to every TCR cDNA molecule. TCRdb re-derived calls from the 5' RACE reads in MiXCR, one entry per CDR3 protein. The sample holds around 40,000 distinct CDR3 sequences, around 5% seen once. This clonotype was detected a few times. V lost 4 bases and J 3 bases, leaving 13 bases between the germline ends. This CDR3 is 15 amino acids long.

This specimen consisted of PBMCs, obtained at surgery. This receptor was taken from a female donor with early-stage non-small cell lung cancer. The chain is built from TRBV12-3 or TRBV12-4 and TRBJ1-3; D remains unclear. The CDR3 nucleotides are TGTGCCAGCAGTTCCCGAAGGGTATATGGAAACACCATATATTTT. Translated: CASSSRRVYGNTIYF.